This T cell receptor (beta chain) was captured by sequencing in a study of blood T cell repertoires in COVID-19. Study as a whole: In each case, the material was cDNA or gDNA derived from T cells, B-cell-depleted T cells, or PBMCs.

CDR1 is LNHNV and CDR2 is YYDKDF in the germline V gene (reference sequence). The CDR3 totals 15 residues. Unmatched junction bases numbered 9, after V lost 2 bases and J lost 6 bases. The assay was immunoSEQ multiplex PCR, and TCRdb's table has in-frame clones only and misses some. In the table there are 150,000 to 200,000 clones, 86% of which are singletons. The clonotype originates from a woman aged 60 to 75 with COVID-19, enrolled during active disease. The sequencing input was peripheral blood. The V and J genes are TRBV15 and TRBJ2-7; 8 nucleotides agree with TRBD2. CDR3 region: CATSRRTGGRLEQYF. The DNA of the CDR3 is TGTGCCACCAGCAGAAGGACGGGAGGGAGGCTCGAGCAGTACTTC.